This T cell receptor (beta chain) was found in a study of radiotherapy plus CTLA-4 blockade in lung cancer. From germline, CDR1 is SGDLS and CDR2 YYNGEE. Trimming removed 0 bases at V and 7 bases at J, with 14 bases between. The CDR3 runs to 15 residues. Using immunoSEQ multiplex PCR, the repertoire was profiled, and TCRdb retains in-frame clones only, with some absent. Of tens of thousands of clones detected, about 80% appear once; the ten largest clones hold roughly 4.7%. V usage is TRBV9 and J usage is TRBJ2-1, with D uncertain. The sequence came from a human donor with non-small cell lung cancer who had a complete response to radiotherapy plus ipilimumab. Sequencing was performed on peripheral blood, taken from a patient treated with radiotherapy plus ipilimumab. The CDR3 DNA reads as TGTGCCAGCAGCGTAGCCCTAATGGGATTGAATGAGCAGTTCTTC. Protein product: CASSVALMGLNEQFF.